Shown below are 24 T cell receptor beta chains from a single sample sequenced in a study of T cells after yellow fever vaccination. TCRdb passed the 5' RACE reads through MiXCR, listing each CDR3 protein once. The sample contains nearly 350,000 distinct CDR3 sequences, roughly 7.5% of which appear only once. The source was PBMCs, collected about 41 days after the first yellow fever vaccination. The receptors derive from a young man who received the YFV17D yellow fever vaccine.

This chain's CDR3 is CASSTTGGGNQPQHF. CDR3 coding DNA: TGTGCCAGCAGCACGACAGGGGGTGGCAATCAGCCCCAGCATTTT. The gene calls are TRBV7-2 and TRBJ1-5, with 9 bases that match TRBD1. Germline loops: CDR1 SGHTA, CDR2 FQGNSA. This CDR3 comprises 15 residues. V lost 5 bases and J lost 2; bases outside the gene matches: 4.

J is TRBJ1-3 and V is TRBV9; D possibly corresponds to TRBD1 (6 bases). Trimming removed 8 bases at V and 0 bases at J, with 12 bases between. CDR3 length equals 14 residues. CDR1 is SGDLS, CDR2 YYNGEE, per germline. The CDR3, as DNA: TGTGCCAGTTCCACAGGGCCCTCTGGAAACACCATATATTTT. This translates into CASSTGPSGNTIYF.

CDR3 sequence reads: CASSPTPTNSPLHF. As DNA, the CDR3 is TGTGCCAGCAGCCCCACACCTACCAATTCACCCCTCCACTTT. V is TRBV7-2 and J is TRBJ1-6; D call uncertain. Per the germline V gene, CDR1 is SGHTA and CDR2 is FQGNSA. V was shortened by 5 bases and J by 7 bases, with 12 bases between the two germline ends. The CDR3 contains 14 residues.

This clonotype was seen at least ten times. One junction end disagrees with the germline gene, perhaps due to a read error. The CDR3 is CASSQDRGNTEAFF. CDR3 sequence (DNA): TGTGCCAGCAGCCAAGACAGGGGTAACACTGAAGCTTTCTTT. The chain joins TRBV4-3 to TRBJ1-1; TRBD1 aligns across 8 bases. There are 14 residues in the CDR3. Germline CDR1 and CDR2: LGHNA and YSLEER.

The chain uses TRBV6-9 and TRBJ1-5; unclear D gene. The CDR3 consists of 12 residues. Germline assignment: CDR1 MNHGY and CDR2 SVAAGI. Trimming cost V 6 bases and J 6 bases, with 9 bases left between them. The CDR3 here is CASSARIQPQHF. CDR3 coding DNA: TGTGCCAGCAGCGCCCGGATTCAGCCCCAGCATTTT.

This clonotype showed up just a few times. The chain carries TRBV5-1 and TRBJ2-2, with a tentative D call TRBD1 (6 bases). This CDR3 is built from 15 residues. V was cut by 4 bases and J by 2 bases, with 12 bases left in between. Per the germline V gene, CDR1 is SGHRS and CDR2 is YFSETQ. The CDR3 here is CASSAGTHNTGELFF. CDR3 in DNA: TGCGCCAGCAGCGCCGGGACACATAACACCGGGGAGCTGTTTTTT.

There are a few counts of this clonotype. The chain employs TRBV7-9 and TRBJ2-5, with TRBD1 as a possible D gene (6 bases). Germline lookup yields CDR1 SEHNR and CDR2 FQNEAQ (reference sequence). V gave up 1 base and J gave up 2 bases, with 11 bases separating them. The CDR3 covers 15 residues. The CDR3 DNA reads as TGTGCCAGCAGCTTAGGGCAGGGGATACAAGAGACCCAGTACTTC. It translates to CASSLGQGIQETQYF.

This clonotype occurred a few times. The J gene is TRBJ2-7, the V gene TRBV15, with D possibly matching TRBD2 (6 bases). In germline, CDR1 is LNHNV, CDR2 YYDKDF (reference sequence). V was pared by 0 bases and J by 3 bases, with 9 bases between. The CDR3 extends over 14 amino acids. The CDR3 is CATSRDRRDYEQYV. As DNA, the CDR3 is TGTGCCACCAGCAGAGATAGGAGGGACTACGAGCAGTACGTC.

This clonotype occurred a few times. The chain combines TRBV7-2 with TRBJ2-3; a possible D gene is TRBD1 (6 bases). The CDR3 spans 15 residues. The V and J ends lost 0 bases and 7 bases respectively, with 14 bases between them. Germline V gene lookup returns CDR1 SGHTA and CDR2 FQGNSA. CDR3 nucleotide sequence: TGTGCCAGCAGCTTAGCGCGGACAGTCACCTATACGCAGTATTTT. Translating gives CASSLARTVTYTQYF.

The chain links TRBV5-5 to TRBJ2-5, with a weak D call TRBD1 (6 bases). This CDR3 has 15 amino acids. Germline V lookup: CDR1 SGHKS, CDR2 YYEKEE (reference sequence). V was shortened by 0 bases and J by 5 bases, with 14 bases between the two germline ends. CDR3: CASSLANPRGETQYF. CDR3 bases: TGTGCCAGCAGCTTGGCCAACCCTAGGGGGGAGACCCAGTACTTC.

V gene TRBV10-3 combines with J gene TRBJ1-5; 8 bases align to TRBD1. CDR1 and CDR2 from the germline V gene are ENHRY and SYGVKD. The CDR3 contains 13 residues. The V and J ends lost 6 bases and 5 bases, in that order; junction bases with no gene match: 3. CDR3 sequence: CAIRGQADQPQHF. CDR3 in DNA: TGTGCCATCAGGGGACAGGCGGATCAGCCCCAGCATTTT.

The genes are TRBV20-1 and TRBJ2-3; 7 bases align to TRBD1. This CDR3 region has 14 residues. V was clipped by 6 bases and J by 6 bases; unmatched bases: 12. Germline-derived CDR1 and CDR2 are DFQATT and SNEGSKA (reference sequence). The CDR3 coding sequence is TGCAGTGCCAAGCCCCGGGACAGTCGCGATACGCAGTATTTT. Translated: CSAKPRDSRDTQYF.

This clonotype has a handful of counts. CDR3 in DNA: TGTGCCAGCATCCTATGGCGGGGCTCCTACAATGAGCAGTTCTTC. Protein: CASILWRGSYNEQFF. The chain carries TRBV5-5 and TRBJ2-1, with a weak D call TRBD2 (6 bases). The V gene's germline CDR1 is SGHKS and CDR2 YYEKEE (reference sequence). The length of the CDR3 is 15 residues. The V end lost 6 bases, the J end lost 0 bases, and 13 bases lay between the germline ends. Full variable domain (missing parts from reference TRBV5-5 and TRBJ2-1): DAGVTQSPTHLIKTRGQQVTLRCSPISGHKSVSWYQQVLGQGPQFIFQYYEKEERGRGNFPDRFSARQFPNYSSELNVNALLLGDSALYLCASILWRGSYNEQFFGPGTRLTVL.

The chain links TRBV12-3 or TRBV12-4 to TRBJ2-1; D call uncertain. This CDR3 has 10 residues. V was trimmed by 1 base and J by 13 bases, leaving 5 bases between them. The CDR3 coding sequence is TGTGCCAGCAGTTTAGAGGTCCAGTTCTTC. Translation: CASSLEVQFF.

This sequence joins TRBV15 and TRBJ2-3; D not certain. CDR1 is LNHNV, CDR2 YYDKDF, per germline (reference sequence). Trimming shortened V by 4 bases and J by 8 bases, and 10 bases separated the two germline ends. The CDR3 covers 12 residues. The chain's CDR3 is CATSIGVPTQYF. The CDR3 DNA reads as TGTGCCACCAGCATTGGAGTCCCTACGCAGTATTTT.

There are a few counts of this clonotype. This sequence joins TRBV15 and TRBJ2-7; unclear D gene. There are 11 residues in the CDR3. The germline gives CDR1 LNHNV, CDR2 YYDKDF (reference sequence). V shed 4 bases and J shed 4 bases, with 5 bases lying between them. CDR3 in amino acids: CATSTGYEQYF. As DNA, the CDR3 is TGTGCCACCAGCACTGGGTACGAGCAGTACTTC.

This clonotype was detected only a few times. V and J are TRBV2 and TRBJ1-2; D is perhaps TRBD1 (5 bases). The CDR3 is made up of 16 amino acids. Per the germline V gene, CDR1 is SNHLY and CDR2 is FYNNEI. The V gene lost 2 bases and the J gene lost 8 bases, with 21 bases spanning the gap. CDR3 amino acids: CASSERGSDSGGGYTF. DNA of the CDR3: TGTGCCAGCAGTGAAAGAGGGTCTGACAGCGGGGGAGGCTACACCTTC.

V usage is TRBV12-3 or TRBV12-4 and J usage is TRBJ2-7; weak D call: TRBD2 (6 bases). The CDR3 contains 16 residues. Trimming stripped 5 bases from V and 6 bases from J, with 23 bases between. CDR3 coding DNA: TGTGCCAGCAGTCCCGGGACTCCTCAAACGGGCGCCGAGCAGTACTTC. It specifies CASSPGTPQTGAEQYF.

Only a few counts were recorded for this clonotype. This chain links TRBV6-1 with TRBJ1-2; 7 bases match TRBD1. From germline, CDR1 is MNHNS and CDR2 SASEGT. There are 13 residues in the CDR3. The V segment lost 5 bases and the J segment 2 bases; nucleotides outside the gene matches: 2. CDR3 DNA sequence: TGTGCCAGCAGTACCAGGGGGAACTATGGCTACACCTTC. It is translated as CASSTRGNYGYTF.

This clonotype turned up a few times. This chain links TRBV6-1 with TRBJ2-3, with 7 bases identical to TRBD2. This CDR3 region has 14 residues. Germline assignment: CDR1 MNHNS and CDR2 SASEGT. Unmatched junction bases numbered 7, after V lost 8 bases and J lost 2 bases. In nucleotides, the CDR3 is TGTGCCAGCGGTCGGGGGGAAGACACAGATACGCAGTATTTT. Translating gives CASGRGEDTDTQYF.

This clonotype was seen a handful of times. This chain uses TRBV7-9 with TRBJ2-7, with TRBD1 as a possible D gene (6 bases). CDR1 is SEHNR and CDR2 is FQNEAQ in the germline V gene (reference sequence). The CDR3 extends over 13 amino acids. The V end was cut by 5 bases, the J end by 2 bases, with 10 bases between. The CDR3 DNA follows: TGTGCCAGCAGCCACTGGGACACCTACGAGCAGTACGTC. It specifies CASSHWDTYEQYV.

This clonotype was seen more than once but under ten times. The V and J genes are TRBV30 and TRBJ2-7; unclear D gene. V was clipped by 4 bases and J by 2 bases, with 9 bases between them. The CDR3 contains 12 residues. Per the germline V gene, CDR1 is GTSNPN and CDR2 is SVGIG (reference sequence). DNA of the CDR3: TGTGCCTGGAATGGGGTCACCTACGAGCAGTACTTC. Translating gives CAWNGVTYEQYF. The full variable domain, its missing parts supplied by reference TRBV30 and TRBJ2-7, is SQTIHQWPATLVQPVGSPLSLECTVEGTSNPNLYWYRQAAGRGLQLLFYSVGIGQISSEVPQNLSASRPQDRQFILSSKKLLLSDSGFYLCAWNGVTYEQYFGPGTRLTVT.

This clonotype was counted many times. The J gene is TRBJ2-7, the V gene TRBV12-3 or TRBV12-4; 7 bases agree with TRBD2. J gave up 1 base and V 3 bases, and 3 bases lay outside the gene matches. This CDR3 region has 14 residues. The chain's CDR3 is CASSFTSASYEQYF. The CDR3 coding sequence is TGTGCCAGCAGTTTTACTAGCGCGTCCTACGAGCAGTACTTC.

In its sample, this clonotype was seen many times. This chain joins TRBV6-4 and TRBJ2-1; 7 bases align to TRBD1. Germline V gene sequence: CDR1 MRHNA, CDR2 SNTAGT. Trimming at V came to 2 bases and at J to 4 bases, leaving 5 bases not matched to a gene. This CDR3 comprises 15 residues. The CDR3 reads CASSDRDSSYNEQFF. As DNA, the CDR3 is TGTGCCAGCAGTGACCGGGACAGTTCTTACAATGAGCAGTTCTTC.